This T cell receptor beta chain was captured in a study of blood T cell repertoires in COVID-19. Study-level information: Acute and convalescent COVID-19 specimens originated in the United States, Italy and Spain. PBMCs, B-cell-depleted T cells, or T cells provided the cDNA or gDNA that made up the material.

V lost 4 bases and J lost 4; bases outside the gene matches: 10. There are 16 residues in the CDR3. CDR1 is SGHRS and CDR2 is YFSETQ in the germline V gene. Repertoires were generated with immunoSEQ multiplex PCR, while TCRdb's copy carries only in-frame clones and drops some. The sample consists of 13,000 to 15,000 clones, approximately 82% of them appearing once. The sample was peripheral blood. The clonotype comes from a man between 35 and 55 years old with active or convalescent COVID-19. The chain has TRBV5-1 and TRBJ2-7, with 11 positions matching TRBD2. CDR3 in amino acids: CASSPFASGGPYEQYF. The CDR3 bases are TGCGCCAGCAGCCCATTCGCTAGCGGGGGGCCTTACGAGCAGTACTTC.